A selection of T cell receptor beta chains follows, all from one sample in a study of cytotoxic CD8 clonotypes in ibrutinib-treated CLL. The method was immunoSEQ multiplex PCR; TCRdb's version includes in-frame clones alone and lacks a portion of them. The repertoire consists of around 7,900 clones, with roughly three quarters occurring once and the leading ten covering 38%. Material: PBMCs, obtained before ibrutinib treatment. The receptors come from a human donor with chronic lymphocytic leukemia. CDR3s include the opening cysteine and the closing phenylalanine or tryptophan. D genes are given only for firm matches. The size field is filled for only some rows; it gives once, few, many or a size class.

abundance: .
v_gene: TRBV27
d_gene: .
j_gene: TRBJ2-2
CDR3aa: CASSSPFEANTGELFF
CDR3nt: TGTGCCAGCAGTTCCCCCTTTGAGGCGAACACCGGGGAGCTGTTTTTT

abundance: medium-sized
v_gene: TRBV27
d_gene: TRBD2
j_gene: TRBJ2-1
CDR3aa: CASSFVGLAGEQFF
CDR3nt: TGTGCCAGCAGTTTTGTTGGACTAGCGGGAGAGCAGTTCTTC

abundance: .
v_gene: TRBV28
d_gene: .
j_gene: TRBJ1-2
CDR3aa: CASSLWAGFYGYTF
CDR3nt: TGTGCCAGCAGTTTATGGGCCGGGTTCTATGGCTACACCTTC

abundance: few
v_gene: TRBV19
d_gene: TRBD2
j_gene: TRBJ2-3
CDR3aa: CASSPLGGQTSTDTQYF
CDR3nt: TGTGCCAGTAGCCCCTTGGGAGGGCAGACTAGCACAGATACGCAGTATTTT

abundance: .
v_gene: TRBV18
d_gene: .
j_gene: TRBJ2-1
CDR3aa: CASSPNLESEQFF
CDR3nt: TGTGCCAGCTCACCCAACTTGGAGTCGGAGCAGTTCTTC

abundance: .
v_gene: TRBV27
d_gene: .
j_gene: TRBJ1-1
CDR3aa: CASSKGVMNTEAFF
CDR3nt: TGTGCCAGCAGTAAGGGGGTAATGAACACTGAAGCTTTCTTT

abundance: .
v_gene: TRBV6-1
d_gene: .
j_gene: TRBJ2-7
CDR3aa: CATRPWEQYF
CDR3nt: TGTGCCACCCGCCCTTGGGAGCAGTACTTC

abundance: few
v_gene: TRBV5-1
d_gene: .
j_gene: TRBJ1-3
CDR3aa: CASSLEQGGNTIYF
CDR3nt: TGCGCCAGCAGCTTGGAACAGGGAGGAAACACCATATATTTT

abundance: .
v_gene: TRBV7-2
d_gene: TRBD2
j_gene: TRBJ2-7
CDR3aa: CASSLNPSGQYEQYF
CDR3nt: TGTGCCAGCAGCTTAAACCCTAGCGGGCAGTACGAGCAGTACTTC

abundance: .
v_gene: TRBV11-1
d_gene: TRBD1
j_gene: TRBJ2-2
CDR3aa: CASSARQGGGELFF
CDR3nt: TGTGCCAGCAGCGCCAGACAGGGCGGCGGGGAGCTGTTTTTT

abundance: once
v_gene: TRBV13
d_gene: .
j_gene: TRBJ2-5
CDR3aa: CASSLGSGETQYF
CDR3nt: TGTGCCAGCAGCTTAGGAAGTGGAGAGACCCAGTACTTC

abundance: .
v_gene: TRBV9
d_gene: .
j_gene: TRBJ2-7
CDR3aa: CASSLTGDETYEQYF
CDR3nt: TGTGCCAGCAGCCTCACGGGGGATGAGACCTACGAGCAGTACTTC

abundance: medium-sized
v_gene: TRBV7-9
d_gene: TRBD1
j_gene: TRBJ2-4
CDR3aa: CASSSPDRSYIQYF
CDR3nt: TGTGCCAGCAGCTCGCCGGACAGGTCGTACATTCAGTACTTC

abundance: .
v_gene: TRBV28
d_gene: .
j_gene: TRBJ1-6
CDR3aa: CATRGSRGYNSPLHF
CDR3nt: TGTGCCACGAGGGGGTCTCGGGGGTATAATTCACCCCTCCACTTT

abundance: .
v_gene: TRBV11-3
d_gene: TRBD2
j_gene: TRBJ2-1
CDR3aa: CASSLLAGSTEQFF
CDR3nt: TGTGCCAGCAGCTTACTAGCGGGATCGACTGAGCAGTTCTTC

abundance: .
v_gene: TRBV5-1
d_gene: TRBD1
j_gene: TRBJ2-5
CDR3aa: CASNQGQGRGETQYF
CDR3nt: TGCGCCAGCAACCAAGGACAGGGCAGAGGAGAGACCCAGTACTTC

abundance: .
v_gene: TRBV10-3
d_gene: .
j_gene: TRBJ1-3
CDR3aa: CASYAGYTIYF
CDR3nt: TGTGCCAGCTACGCGGGTTACACCATATATTTT

abundance: .
v_gene: TRBV30
d_gene: TRBD1
j_gene: TRBJ1-6
CDR3aa: CAWSTPDRVRSPLHF
CDR3nt: TGTGCCTGGAGTACTCCGGACAGGGTTCGTTCACCCCTCCACTTT

abundance: few
v_gene: TRBV28
d_gene: .
j_gene: TRBJ2-7
CDR3aa: CASRSISYEQYF
CDR3nt: TGTGCCAGCAGGTCAATCTCCTACGAGCAGTACTTC

abundance: .
v_gene: TRBV18
d_gene: TRBD1
j_gene: TRBJ1-3
CDR3aa: CASSPPDRAGNTIYF
CDR3nt: TGTGCCAGCTCACCCCCAGACAGGGCTGGAAACACCATATATTTT

abundance: .
v_gene: TRBV30
d_gene: TRBD1
j_gene: TRBJ1-5
CDR3aa: CAWSRQGGSNQPQHF
CDR3nt: TGTGCCTGGAGTCGACAGGGAGGAAGCAATCAGCCCCAGCATTTT

abundance: .
v_gene: TRBV28
d_gene: .
j_gene: TRBJ1-2
CDR3aa: CASSLRGRFYGYTF
CDR3nt: TGTGCCAGCAGTTTACGGGGACGGTTCTATGGCTACACCTTC

abundance: .
v_gene: TRBV5-1
d_gene: TRBD1
j_gene: TRBJ1-1
CDR3aa: CASSTDRMNTEAFF
CDR3nt: TGCGCCAGCAGCACGGACAGGATGAACACTGAAGCTTTCTTT

abundance: .
v_gene: TRBV29-1
d_gene: .
j_gene: TRBJ1-1
CDR3aa: CSVDAGGTEAFF
CDR3nt: TGCAGCGTTGACGCGGGCGGCACTGAAGCTTTCTTT

abundance: .
v_gene: TRBV9
d_gene: .
j_gene: TRBJ1-5
CDR3aa: CASSAIRHF
CDR3nt: TGTGCCAGCAGCGCTATTAGGCATTTT

abundance: .
v_gene: TRBV11-2
d_gene: TRBD1
j_gene: TRBJ2-7
CDR3aa: CASSLGQGATYEQYF
CDR3nt: TGTGCCAGCAGCTTAGGGCAGGGGGCCACCTACGAGCAGTACTTC

abundance: once
v_gene: TRBV6-1
d_gene: .
j_gene: TRBJ1-1
CDR3aa: CASRFQEGEAFF
CDR3nt: TGTGCCAGCAGATTTCAAGAGGGGGAAGCTTTCTTT

abundance: .
v_gene: TRBV21-1
d_gene: .
j_gene: TRBJ2-5
CDR3aa: CASSSRYGEETQYF
CDR3nt: TGTGCCAGCAGCAGCCGCTACGGGGAAGAGACCCAGTACTTC

abundance: .
v_gene: TRBV28
d_gene: .
j_gene: TRBJ1-3
CDR3aa: CATVSGNTIYF
CDR3nt: TGTGCCACCGTCTCTGGAAACACCATATATTTT

abundance: .
v_gene: TRBV2
d_gene: .
j_gene: TRBJ2-3
CDR3aa: CASKVEPSTDTQYF
CDR3nt: TGTGCCAGCAAGGTGGAACCTAGCACAGATACGCAGTATTTT

abundance: .
v_gene: TRBV12-1
d_gene: .
j_gene: TRBJ1-5
CDR3aa: CASSAWGPFNQPQHF
CDR3nt: TGTGCCAGCAGCGCATGGGGACCATTCAATCAGCCCCAGCATTTT

abundance: .
v_gene: TRBV9
d_gene: TRBD2
j_gene: TRBJ2-7
CDR3aa: CASSVGGSSYEQYF
CDR3nt: TGTGCCAGCAGCGTGGGCGGGAGCTCTTACGAGCAGTACTTC

abundance: .
v_gene: TRBV7-2
d_gene: .
j_gene: TRBJ2-3
CDR3aa: CASSLGQASTDTQYF
CDR3nt: TGTGCCAGCAGCTTAGGACAGGCAAGCACAGATACGCAGTATTTT

abundance: .
v_gene: TRBV19
d_gene: TRBD2
j_gene: TRBJ2-7
CDR3aa: CASRRATSGTSYEQYF
CDR3nt: TGTGCCAGTAGACGAGCGACTAGCGGGACGAGCTACGAGCAGTACTTC

abundance: .
v_gene: TRBV13
d_gene: .
j_gene: TRBJ2-7
CDR3aa: CASSLVGNYEQYF
CDR3nt: TGTGCCAGCAGCTTAGTAGGGAACTACGAGCAGTACTTC

abundance: .
v_gene: TRBV6-6
d_gene: TRBD2
j_gene: TRBJ2-1
CDR3aa: CASKVGAGGKNEQFF
CDR3nt: TGTGCCAGCAAAGTCGGGGCGGGAGGTAAAAATGAGCAGTTCTTC

abundance: .
v_gene: TRBV27
d_gene: .
j_gene: TRBJ1-1
CDR3aa: CASQSRGTEAFF
CDR3nt: TGTGCCAGCCAAAGCAGGGGCACTGAAGCTTTCTTT

abundance: once
v_gene: TRBV7-9
d_gene: .
j_gene: TRBJ1-2
CDR3aa: CASSLGGRETGYTF
CDR3nt: TGTGCCAGCAGCTTAGGAGGCAGGGAAACTGGCTACACCTTC

abundance: .
v_gene: TRBV6-4
d_gene: .
j_gene: TRBJ2-3
CDR3aa: CASSARDYQTPQYF
CDR3nt: TGTGCCAGCAGTGCCCGAGACTACCAGACCCCGCAGTATTTT

abundance: .
v_gene: TRBV28
d_gene: TRBD1
j_gene: TRBJ1-6
CDR3aa: CASRLRDRTYNSPLHF
CDR3nt: TGTGCCAGCAGGTTAAGGGACAGGACCTATAATTCACCCCTCCACTTT

abundance: .
v_gene: TRBV11-2
d_gene: .
j_gene: TRBJ2-7
CDR3aa: CASSSGTVHEQYF
CDR3nt: TGTGCCAGCAGCTCCGGGACGGTCCACGAGCAGTACTTC

abundance: .
v_gene: TRBV18
d_gene: TRBD2
j_gene: TRBJ2-5
CDR3aa: CASSPLELARETQYF
CDR3nt: TGTGCCAGCTCACCACTTGAACTAGCGCGAGAGACCCAGTACTTC

abundance: few
v_gene: TRBV12-5
d_gene: .
j_gene: TRBJ1-1
CDR3aa: CASGLVRGGLRDTEAFF
CDR3nt: TGTGCTAGTGGTTTGGTACGTGGAGGACTAAGGGACACTGAAGCTTTCTTT

abundance: .
v_gene: TRBV7-3
d_gene: .
j_gene: TRBJ2-7
CDR3aa: CASSLAGGYEQYF
CDR3nt: TGTGCCAGCAGCTTAGCGGGTGGCTACGAGCAGTACTTC

abundance: .
v_gene: TRBV19
d_gene: .
j_gene: TRBJ1-2
CDR3aa: CASSMGARVQGYTF
CDR3nt: TGTGCCAGTAGTATGGGGGCGAGGGTCCAGGGCTACACCTTC

abundance: .
v_gene: TRBV19
d_gene: TRBD1
j_gene: TRBJ2-1
CDR3aa: CASRPGTGGNEQFF
CDR3nt: TGTGCCAGTAGGCCGGGGACAGGGGGCAATGAGCAGTTCTTC

abundance: .
v_gene: TRBV27
d_gene: TRBD1
j_gene: TRBJ2-7
CDR3aa: CASSPWDRTYEQYF
CDR3nt: TGTGCCAGCAGTCCCTGGGACAGAACCTACGAGCAGTACTTC

abundance: .
v_gene: TRBV4-1
d_gene: TRBD2
j_gene: TRBJ2-3
CDR3aa: CASSQDPTLAGLTDTQYF
CDR3nt: TGCGCCAGCAGCCAAGATCCGACGCTAGCGGGACTCACAGATACGCAGTATTTT

abundance: .
v_gene: TRBV6-1
d_gene: TRBD1
j_gene: TRBJ1-2
CDR3aa: CASSGDFGDSNYGYTF
CDR3nt: TGTGCCAGCAGTGGCGATTTCGGGGACAGCAACTATGGCTACACCTTC

abundance: .
v_gene: TRBV5-6
d_gene: TRBD2
j_gene: TRBJ2-5
CDR3aa: CASSLVGGRHETQYF
CDR3nt: TGTGCCAGCAGCTTGGTTGGCGGGAGGCACGAGACCCAGTACTTC

abundance: .
v_gene: TRBV10-3
d_gene: TRBD2
j_gene: TRBJ2-3
CDR3aa: CAISGPGTSGERTDTQYF
CDR3nt: TGTGCCATCAGTGGTCCCGGGACTAGCGGGGAACGAACAGATACGCAGTATTTT